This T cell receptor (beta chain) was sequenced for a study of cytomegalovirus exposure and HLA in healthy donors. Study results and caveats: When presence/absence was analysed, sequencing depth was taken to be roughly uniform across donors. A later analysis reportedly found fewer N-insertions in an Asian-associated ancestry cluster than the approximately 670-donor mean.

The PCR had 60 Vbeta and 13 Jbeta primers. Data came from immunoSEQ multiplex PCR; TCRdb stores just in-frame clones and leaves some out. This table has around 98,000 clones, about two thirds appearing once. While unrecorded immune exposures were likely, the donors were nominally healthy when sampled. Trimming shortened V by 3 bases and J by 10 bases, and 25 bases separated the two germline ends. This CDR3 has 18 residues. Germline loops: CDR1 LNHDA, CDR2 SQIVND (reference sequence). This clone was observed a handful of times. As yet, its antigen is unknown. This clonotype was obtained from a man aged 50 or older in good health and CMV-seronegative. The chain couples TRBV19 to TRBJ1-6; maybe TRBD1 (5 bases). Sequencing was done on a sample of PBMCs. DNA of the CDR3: TGTGCCAGTAGTATTGGTACCTTCTTTCGCCAGGGCTACTCACCCCTCCACTTT. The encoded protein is CASSIGTFFRQGYSPLHF.